This TCR beta chain was recorded in a study of cytomegalovirus exposure and HLA in healthy donors. The V end lost 5 bases, the J end lost 1 base, and 18 bases lay between the germline ends. Germline V gene lookup returns CDR1 MDHEN and CDR2 SYDVKM. The CDR3 is 17 residues long. Assay: immunoSEQ multiplex PCR; the TCRdb copy retains only in-frame clones and omits some. In the table there are tens of thousands of clones, nearly 96% of which are singletons. Remarks on this clone: Antigen unknown.

Notes on the study in general: In the roughly 120 validation repertoires, a later analysis found that first-cohort TCR clusters tended to co-occur. The dataset shows that most TCR sequences were rare, while some public TCRs occurred in many donors.

Sequenced material: PBMCs. The genes are TRBV28 and TRBJ2-1, with D possibly matching TRBD1 (6 bases). This sequence originates from a woman aged 18-29 years in good health and CMV-seropositive. CDR3 in amino acids: CASSPLTWGRSYNEQFF. The CDR3 DNA reads TGTGCCAGCAGTCCTCTCACGTGGGGGCGGTCCTACAATGAGCAGTTCTTC.